Sequencing of this T cell receptor beta chain was carried out in a study of human T cells and chemical hapten exposure. In its sample, this clonotype was seen many times. Its antigen is unknown. Study conclusions and caveats: The study found that DPC sensitization did not change TCRs above 1 in 1000 frequency.

The template was total RNA from unfractionated whole blood. Unique molecular identifiers were attached to individual cDNA molecules within the library. MiXCR, applied by TCRdb to the 5' RACE reads, yields one record per CDR3 protein. The table includes about 140,000 distinct CDR3 sequences, around 4% detected once. Germline V lookup: CDR1 LGHDT, CDR2 YNNKEL (reference sequence). The CDR3 runs 12 residues. Trimming took 5 bases from V and 9 from J, leaving 13 bases between them. This sequence originates from a female donor in good health. The rearrangement links TRBV3-1 to TRBJ1-1, with TRBD1 as a possible D gene (6 bases). For the CDR3, the DNA is TGTGCCAGCAGCGGGGACACGCAGAAAGCTTTCTTT. Protein sequence: CASSGDTQKAFF.